This TCR beta chain was recovered during a study of blood T cell repertoires in COVID-19. Study background: Acute and convalescent COVID-19 samples came from the United States, Italy and Spain. Sources were T cells, B-cell-depleted T cells, or PBMCs; the material itself was cDNA or gDNA.

Original processing methods: Using reference gene primer amplification, nucleated cell counts were estimated. This table comes from immunoSEQ multiplex PCR, and its TCRdb copy is limited to in-frame clones, with some not included. Clone size and V and J calls were adopted from that table, with D and trimming inferred from the DNA. Altogether fewer than 150,000 clones are present, approximately 84% being singletons, with the ten largest covering around 1.6%. The V and J ends lost 0 bases and 2 bases, in that order; junction bases with no gene match: 5. CDR3 length: 16 residues. The germline gives CDR1 SGDLS, CDR2 YYNGEE.

The TCR sequence derives from a woman aged 18 to 35 who had been exposed to COVID-19. Sequencing used PBMCs or T cells enriched from blood (not recorded which). The V call is TRBV9, the J call TRBJ2-3, with TRBD2 matching over 8 bases. The CDR3 DNA reads TGTGCCAGCAGCGTAGTGGGTAGCGGGATCACAGATACGCAGTATTTT. This sequence encodes CASSVVGSGITDTQYF.